Listed below are T cell receptor beta chains from one sample, sequenced in a study of blood T cell repertoires in COVID-19. The data were produced by immunoSEQ multiplex PCR, yet TCRdb's version contains in-frame clones alone and is incomplete. This table holds some 120,000 clones, approximately 78% found once. The material sequenced was peripheral blood. The receptor source for this set is a man between 65 and 79 years old with acute or convalescent COVID-19. Both conserved end residues are part of each CDR3. A D gene is named only where the DNA matches it firmly. A clone size is listed for some rows: how often the clone was seen (once, few, many), or a class if it is expanded.

abundance	d_gene	j_gene	v_gene	CDR3nt	CDR3aa
.	.	TRBJ1-5	TRBV6-5	TGTGCCAGCAGTTTTCTCCGGGACATTTACAATCAGCCCCAGCATTTT	CASSFLRDIYNQPQHF
.	TRBD1	TRBJ1-2	TRBV7-2	TGTGCCAGCAGCTTCGTGGGACAGGCCCTCTATGGCTACACCTTC	CASSFVGQALYGYTF
.	.	TRBJ1-1	TRBV3-1/TRBV3-2	TGTGCCAGCAGCAACGGGGGGGGCTCGGTAGCTTTCTTT	CASSNGGGSVAFF
once	TRBD1	TRBJ1-1	TRBV30	TGTGCCTGGACCTTGGCAGGGGGCCTGGCCACTGAAGCTTTCTTT	CAWTLAGGLATEAFF
.	TRBD1	TRBJ2-4	TRBV25-1	TGTGCCAGCCAGGAGGCTCCGGGACAGGGAACCAAAAACATTCAGTACTTC	CASQEAPGQGTKNIQYF
once	.	TRBJ1-5	TRBV28	TGTGCCAGCAGTTCAGGGATCAATCAGCCCCAGCATTTT	CASSSGINQPQHF
.	.	TRBJ1-4	TRBV28	TGTGCCAGCACCGCAAACATCGGCGGTAATGAAAAACTGTTTTTT	CASTANIGGNEKLFF
few	.	TRBJ1-6	TRBV15	TGTGCCACCAGCCCGGAGGGAGGGGGATCCTATAATTCACCCCTCCACTTT	CATSPEGGGSYNSPLHF
.	TRBD2	TRBJ2-1	TRBV9	TGTGCCAGCAGCGTAGAGGCTAGCGGGAGGAACTACAATGAGCAGTTCTTC	CASSVEASGRNYNEQFF
once	TRBD1	TRBJ2-3	TRBV5-1	TGCGCCAGCAGCTTACCGGGACAGGCTCGACCAGATACGCAGTATTTT	CASSLPGQARPDTQYF
few	TRBD1	TRBJ1-4	TRBV6-6	TGTGCCAGCAGGTTGACAGGGGATAATGAAAAACTGTTTTTT	CASRLTGDNEKLFF
.	TRBD1	TRBJ1-1	TRBV25-1	TGTGCCAGCAGTCCCGGGACAGTCATGAACACTGAAGCTTTCTTT	CASSPGTVMNTEAFF
.	.	TRBJ2-3	TRBV28	TGTGCCAGCAGTCCGGTATCTAGTTTCACAGATACGCAGTATTTT	CASSPVSSFTDTQYF
.	TRBD1	TRBJ1-3	TRBV2	TGTGCCAGCACACAGGGGACTGGAAACACCATATATTTT	CASTQGTGNTIYF
once	TRBD1	TRBJ2-7	TRBV7-9	TGTGCCAGCAGCTTAGCAGACAGGGGAGCGAAAGACGAGCAGTACTTC	CASSLADRGAKDEQYF
once	TRBD1	TRBJ1-1	TRBV5-1	TGCGCCAGCAGCACCGCCCGACAGGGAAAGGGAACTGAAGCTTTCTTT	CASSTARQGKGTEAFF
.	TRBD1	TRBJ1-1	TRBV19	TGTGCCAGTAGCACCGACAGGGCCACTGAAGCTTTCTTT	CASSTDRATEAFF
few	.	TRBJ1-5	TRBV24-1	TGTGCCACCAGTGACAGTGGACAGCAAAGCAATCAGCCCCAGCATTTT	CATSDSGQQSNQPQHF
once	.	TRBJ2-7	TRBV10-1	TGCGCCAGCAGTCAGGGAGGCTCCTACGAGCAGTACTTC	CASSQGGSYEQYF
once	.	TRBJ1-1	TRBV9	TGTGCCAGCAGCCCGATTCCCCAGAATACTGAAGCTTTCTTT	CASSPIPQNTEAFF
.	TRBD2	TRBJ2-7	TRBV7-2	TGTGCCAGCTCTCCTAGCGGGGGGCTCACCTACGAGCAGTACTTC	CASSPSGGLTYEQYF
.	.	TRBJ1-4	TRBV28	TGTGCCAGCAGTCTTTATGTTGAAAAACTGTTTTTT	CASSLYVEKLFF
.	.	TRBJ2-7	TRBV5-1	TGCGCCAGCAGCGGCGGGGGCCGCGGGTTGGACGAGCAGTACTTC	CASSGGGRGLDEQYF
.	.	TRBJ1-1	TRBV5-1	TGCGCCAGCAGCCCCTACGGAGAGTGGAACACTGAAGCTTTCTTT	CASSPYGEWNTEAFF
once	.	TRBJ2-7	TRBV6-1	TGTGCCAGCAGTGAAGGTCTGGCCCCGGGGGAGCAGTACTTC	CASSEGLAPGEQYF
.	TRBD2	TRBJ2-5	TRBV9	TGTGCCAGCAGCGTAAGTGCTAGCGGTACGGAAGAGACCCAGTACTTC	CASSVSASGTEETQYF
few	.	TRBJ2-2	TRBV7-9	TGTGCCAGCAGGTTACAGGGAAGCGGGGAGCTGTTTTTT	CASRLQGSGELFF
.	TRBD2	TRBJ2-7	TRBV27	TGTGCCAGCAGTTTATGGGCGGGAGTAGCCCACGAGCAGTACTTC	CASSLWAGVAHEQYF
.	.	TRBJ1-4	TRBV7-8	TGTGCCAGCAGCTTAGAAGTAGCCCGGAGTGAAAAACTGTTTTTT	CASSLEVARSEKLFF
.	TRBD1	TRBJ2-7	TRBV28	TGTGCCAGCAGCACGACAGGGGCCGTCTCCTACGAGCAGTACTTC	CASSTTGAVSYEQYF
.	.	TRBJ1-5	TRBV28	TGTGCCAGCAGTTTCCCGGGGGGTGGCAATCAGCCCCAGCATTTT	CASSFPGGGNQPQHF
.	.	TRBJ1-5	TRBV28	TGTGCCAGCAGTACAGGGCTTTATAGCAATCAGCCCCAGCATTTT	CASSTGLYSNQPQHF
.	TRBD2	TRBJ2-3	TRBV11-2	TGTGCCAGCACCCCCGGGACTAGCGGACGCACAGATACGCAGTATTTT	CASTPGTSGRTDTQYF
few	TRBD2	TRBJ2-2	TRBV30	TGTGCCTGGAGTGTCGGGGGGGCCGGGGAGCTGTTTTTT	CAWSVGGAGELFF
.	.	TRBJ2-1	TRBV5-1	TGCGCCAGCAGCTCAAACCCCGGGTCCCACAATGAGCAGTTCTTC	CASSSNPGSHNEQFF
.	TRBD1	TRBJ1-2	TRBV6-2/TRBV6-3	TGTGCCAGCAGCCCACAGGGGGCAATCGGTGGCTACACCTTC	CASSPQGAIGGYTF
few	TRBD2	TRBJ2-3	TRBV11-2	TGTGCCAGCACCATTAGCGGGGGGACCACAGATACGCAGTATTTT	CASTISGGTTDTQYF
.	TRBD2	TRBJ2-1	TRBV29-1	TGCAGCGTTGAATTTTCTAGCGGGGGCAATGAGCAGTTCTTC	CSVEFSSGGNEQFF
once	.	TRBJ2-1	TRBV21-1	TGTGCCAGCAGCTCCCAGTATTGGTACAATGAGCAGTTCTTC	CASSSQYWYNEQFF
.	TRBD1	TRBJ2-1	TRBV19	TGTGCCAGTAGTATAGTTTCCGGGACAGGGGGCAATGAGCAGTTCTTC	CASSIVSGTGGNEQFF
.	TRBD1	TRBJ1-5	TRBV24-1	TGTGCCACCAGTGACCCGGGACAGGGAGCGGGTCAGCCCCAGCATTTT	CATSDPGQGAGQPQHF
.	TRBD2	TRBJ2-7	TRBV5-4	TGTGCCAGCAAGACTAGCGGGAGGATCCACGAGCAGTACTTC	CASKTSGRIHEQYF